A single sample is the source of the 13 T cell receptor beta chains below, sequenced in a study of Ad26.COV2.S vaccination and SARS-CoV-2 variants. Repertoires were generated with immunoSEQ multiplex PCR, while TCRdb's copy carries only in-frame clones and drops some. The profile covers a few hundred thousand clones, with 87% appearing a single time and roughly 3.2% taken by the ten largest. Regarding treatment: some 20 received Ad26.COV2.S at low or high dose, single or two shots; 5 received placebo; per-sample allocation not given. Sampling took place 63 days after the first vaccine or placebo injection. The sample in question was peripheral blood, obtained in a trial of Ad26.COV2.S vaccine versus placebo. The receptors here all came from a person between 18 and 60 years old who received the Ad26.COV2.S COVID-19 vaccine or a placebo.

The chain carries TRBV10-3 and TRBJ2-5; 7 bases are a match to TRBD2. The CDR3 runs 14 residues. V was pared by 3 bases and J by 5 bases, with 6 bases of the junction left unmatched. Looked up from germline, CDR1 is ENHRY and CDR2 is SYGVKD. Written as DNA, the CDR3 is TGTGCCATCAGTGAAGGACTAGTCACGGAGACCCAGTACTTC. This gives the protein CAISEGLVTETQYF.

To note about this clone: This clone may be a read error of a much larger clone one base away. The chain carries TRBV6-6 and TRBJ1-4; TRBD1 aligns across 10 bases. The CDR3 has 14 residues. Germline loops: CDR1 MNHNY, CDR2 SVGAGI (reference sequence). V lost 2 bases to trimming and J lost 7 bases; unmatched junction nucleotides: 1. The CDR3 coding sequence is TGTGCCAGCAGTTACAGGACAGGGGGTGAAAAACTGTTTTTT. Protein product: CASSYRTGGEKLFF.

The chain couples TRBV7-6 to TRBJ1-4; possibly TRBD1 for D (6 bases). The CDR3 is made up of 14 amino acids. Germline V gene sequence: CDR1 SGHVS, CDR2 FNYEAQ. The V and J ends lost 4 bases and 0 bases respectively, with 6 bases between them. For the CDR3, the DNA is TGTGCCAGCAGCTGGACAGCAACTAATGAAAAACTGTTTTTT. Its translation is CASSWTATNEKLFF.

The gene calls are TRBV4-3 and TRBJ2-7; D is perhaps TRBD1 (5 bases). V was trimmed by 0 bases and J by 3 bases, leaving 12 bases between them. The CDR3 covers 15 residues. The germline V gene encodes CDR1 LGHNA and CDR2 YSLEER. The CDR3 reads CASSQERAGNYEQYF. The CDR3 coding sequence is TGCGCCAGCAGCCAAGAACGGGCAGGGAACTACGAGCAGTACTTC.

The count of this clone is one. The V call is TRBV11-3, the J call TRBJ2-2; D uncertain. This CDR3 is 12 amino acids long. Germline V lookup: CDR1 SGHNT, CDR2 YENEEA. The V and J ends lost 5 bases and 3 bases respectively, with 4 bases between them. The CDR3 sequence is CASSPYTGELFF. Written as DNA, the CDR3 is TGTGCCAGCAGCCCTTACACCGGGGAGCTGTTTTTT.

This chain connects TRBV3-1 (or the pseudogene TRBV3-2) to TRBJ2-7; TRBD1 agrees at 7 bases. V was pared by 0 bases and J by 4 bases, with 9 bases of the junction left unmatched. CDR3 length equals 16 residues. The germline V gene has CDR1 LGHDT and CDR2 YNNKEL (reference sequence). For the CDR3, the DNA is TGTGCCAGCAGCCAAGAGGGAACAGGGGTTGCTTACGAGCAGTACTTC. Residues: CASSQEGTGVAYEQYF.

The J gene is TRBJ2-5, the V gene TRBV7-2; D uncertain. The CDR3 length is 15 residues. The germline V and J ends were trimmed by 0 bases and 2 bases, with 10 bases remaining between them. Germline CDR1 and CDR2: SGHTA and FQGNSA. The CDR3 region has the DNA TGTGCCAGCAGCTTAGCGCCAGTGGGGCAAGAGACCCAGTACTTC. Translating it yields CASSLAPVGQETQYF.

CDR3 residues: CASGLLGYEQFF. The CDR3 bases are TGTGCCAGCGGACTTCTGGGATATGAGCAGTTCTTC. V is TRBV28 and J is TRBJ2-1; TRBD2 is a possible D gene (5 bases). Trimming pared 8 bases from V and 8 bases from J, leaving 13 bases between. The CDR3 spans 12 residues. Germline values: CDR1 MDHEN, CDR2 SYDVKM. Full variable domain (missing parts from reference TRBV28 and TRBJ2-1): DVKVTQSSRYLVKRTGEKVFLECVQDMDHENMFWYRQDPGLGLRLIYFSYDVKMKEKGDIPEGYSVSREKKERFSLILESASTNQTSMYLCASGLLGYEQFFGPGTRLTVL.

The genes are TRBV30 and TRBJ1-1; no firm D call. Trimming cost V 6 bases and J 6 bases, with 8 bases left between them. Per germline, CDR1 GTSNPN and CDR2 SVGIG (reference sequence). The CDR3 covers 10 residues. The CDR3 is CACWGSEAFF. The CDR3 DNA is TGTGCCTGCTGGGGTTCTGAAGCTTTCTTT.

The chain combines TRBV5-5 with TRBJ1-5; D remains unclear. V dropped 0 bases and J dropped 9 bases, with 10 bases sitting between them. The CDR3 extends over 13 amino acids. Looked up from germline, CDR1 is SGHKS and CDR2 is YYEKEE (reference sequence). CDR3 coding DNA: TGTGCCAGCAGCTTGGACACTAAGGGGCCCCAGCATTTT. It encodes CASSLDTKGPQHF.

The chain couples TRBV3-1 (or the pseudogene TRBV3-2) to TRBJ1-2; a weak D match, TRBD1 (5 bases). Deletions cut 1 base from V and 4 bases from J, with 10 bases between. This CDR3 has 14 amino acids. Germline V gene data show CDR1 as LGHDT and CDR2 as YNNKEL (reference sequence). CDR3 protein: CASSQASRAYGYTF. As DNA, the CDR3 is TGTGCCAGCAGCCAAGCCTCCAGGGCCTATGGCTACACCTTC.

V is TRBV3-1 (or the pseudogene TRBV3-2) and J is TRBJ1-5; D is ambiguous. There are 13 residues in the CDR3. Trimming pared 1 base from V and 7 bases from J, leaving 8 bases between. The V gene's germline CDR1 is LGHDT and CDR2 YNNKEL (reference sequence). In DNA form, the CDR3 reads TGTGCCAGCAGCCAAGCCGCCGGACAGCCCCAGCATTTT. Its translation is CASSQAAGQPQHF.

The DNA of the CDR3 is TGTGCCAGCAGCTTAAATTACGGGGGATATAATGAAAAACTGTTTTTT. Translating it yields CASSLNYGGYNEKLFF. The V and J genes are TRBV7-8 and TRBJ1-4, with TRBD1 as a possible D gene (5 bases). Germline CDR1 is SGHVS and CDR2 is FQNEAQ. The CDR3 totals 16 residues. The V gene lost 2 bases and the J gene lost 4 bases, with 14 bases spanning the gap.